This TCR beta chain is drawn from a study of blood T cell repertoires in COVID-19. Overall study context: The United States, Italy and Spain provided the acute and convalescent COVID-19 samples. PBMCs, B-cell-depleted T cells, or T cells provided the cDNA or gDNA that made up the material.

Authors' processing steps: By means of reference gene primer amplification, nucleated cell counts were estimated. The table came from immunoSEQ multiplex PCR; TCRdb's copy has only in-frame clones and leaves some out. The V and J calls and the clone size are those of that table, but D and trimming were determined from the DNA. Of fewer than 130,000 clones listed, roughly 91% are singletons. Germline V gene lookup returns CDR1 LNHNV and CDR2 YYDKDF (reference sequence). V lost 5 bases and J 5 bases, leaving 12 bases between the germline ends. The CDR3 length is 14 residues. The source is a woman between 50 and 59 years old with acute or convalescent COVID-19. What was sequenced was peripheral blood. J is TRBJ2-2 and V is TRBV15, with D possibly TRBD1 on 6 matching bases. The CDR3 DNA reads TGTGCCACCAGCGTGCAGGGGAAAACCGGGGAGCTGTTTTTT. Amino acid sequence: CATSVQGKTGELFF.